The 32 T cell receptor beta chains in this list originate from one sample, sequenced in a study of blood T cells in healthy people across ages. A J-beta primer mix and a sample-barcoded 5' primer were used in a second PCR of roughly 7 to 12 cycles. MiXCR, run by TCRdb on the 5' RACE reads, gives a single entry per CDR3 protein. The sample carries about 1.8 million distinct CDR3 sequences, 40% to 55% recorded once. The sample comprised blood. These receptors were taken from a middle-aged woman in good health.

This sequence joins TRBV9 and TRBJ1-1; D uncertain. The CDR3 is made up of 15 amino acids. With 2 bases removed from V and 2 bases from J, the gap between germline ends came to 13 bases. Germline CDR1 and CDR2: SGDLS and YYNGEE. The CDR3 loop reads CASSVMVVTNTEAFF. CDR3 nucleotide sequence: TGTGCCAGCAGCGTGATGGTGGTGACCAACACTGAAGCTTTCTTT.

The CDR3: CSARGRVHYGYTF. The CDR3 DNA reads TGCAGTGCTAGAGGAAGGGTGCACTATGGCTACACCTTC. The chain joins TRBV20-1 to TRBJ1-2; D not resolved. The CDR3 totals 13 residues. V was pared by 1 base and J by 3 bases, with 9 bases between. The germline V gene has CDR1 DFQATT and CDR2 SNEGSKA (reference sequence).

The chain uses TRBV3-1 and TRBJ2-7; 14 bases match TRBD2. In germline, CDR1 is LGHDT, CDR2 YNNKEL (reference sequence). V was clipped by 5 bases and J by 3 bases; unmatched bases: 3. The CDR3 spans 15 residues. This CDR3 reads CASSKTSGGVYEQYF. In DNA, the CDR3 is TGTGCCAGCAGCAAGACTAGCGGGGGGGTCTACGAGCAGTACTTC.

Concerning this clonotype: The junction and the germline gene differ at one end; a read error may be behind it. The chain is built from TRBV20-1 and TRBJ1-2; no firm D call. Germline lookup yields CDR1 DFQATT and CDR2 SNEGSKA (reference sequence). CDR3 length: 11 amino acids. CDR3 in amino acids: CGARPNYGYTF. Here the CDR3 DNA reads TGCGGTGCTAGACCCAACTATGGCTACACCTTC.

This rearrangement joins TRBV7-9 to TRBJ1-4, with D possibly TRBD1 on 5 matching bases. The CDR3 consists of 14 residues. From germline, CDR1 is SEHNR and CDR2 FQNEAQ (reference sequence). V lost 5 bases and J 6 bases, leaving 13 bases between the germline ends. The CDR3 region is CASSNTGLHEKLFF. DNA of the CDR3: TGTGCCAGCAGCAATACAGGTCTTCATGAAAAACTGTTTTTT. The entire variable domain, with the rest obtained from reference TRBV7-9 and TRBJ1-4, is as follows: DTGVSQNPRHKITKRGQNVTFRCDPISEHNRLYWYRQTLGQGPEFLTYFQNEAQLEKSRLLSDRFSAERPKGSFSTLEIQRTEQGDSAMYLCASSNTGLHEKLFFGSGTQLSVL.

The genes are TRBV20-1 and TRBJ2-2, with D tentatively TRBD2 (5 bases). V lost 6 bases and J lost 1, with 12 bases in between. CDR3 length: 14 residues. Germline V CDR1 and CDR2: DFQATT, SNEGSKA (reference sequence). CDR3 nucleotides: TGCAGTGCCAAGGGAGACGGGAACACCGGGGAGCTGTTTTTT. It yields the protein CSAKGDGNTGELFF.

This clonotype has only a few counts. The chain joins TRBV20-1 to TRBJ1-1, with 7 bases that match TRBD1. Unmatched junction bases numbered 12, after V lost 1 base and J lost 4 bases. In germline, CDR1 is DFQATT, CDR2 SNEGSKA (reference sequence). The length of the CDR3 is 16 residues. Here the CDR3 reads CSARVYRGEKGTEAFF. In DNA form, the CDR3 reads TGCAGTGCTAGAGTCTACAGGGGCGAGAAGGGCACTGAAGCTTTCTTT.

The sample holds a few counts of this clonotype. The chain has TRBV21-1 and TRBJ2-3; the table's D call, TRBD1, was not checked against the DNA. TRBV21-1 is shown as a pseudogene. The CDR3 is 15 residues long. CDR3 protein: CASTHAGGGTDTQYF. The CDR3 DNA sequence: TGTGCCAGCACTCACGCAGGGGGCGGCACAGATACGCAGTATTTT.

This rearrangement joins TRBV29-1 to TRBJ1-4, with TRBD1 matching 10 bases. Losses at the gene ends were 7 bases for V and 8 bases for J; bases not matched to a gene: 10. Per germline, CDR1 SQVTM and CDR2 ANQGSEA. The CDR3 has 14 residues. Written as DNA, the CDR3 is TGCAGCGCAGATGACAGGGGGCGATCGGAAAAACTGTTTTTT. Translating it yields CSADDRGRSEKLFF.

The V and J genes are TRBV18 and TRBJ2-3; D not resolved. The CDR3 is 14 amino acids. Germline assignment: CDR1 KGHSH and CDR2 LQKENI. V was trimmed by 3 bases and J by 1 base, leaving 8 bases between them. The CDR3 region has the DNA TGTGCCAGCTCACCCGACACAGGCACAGATACGCAGTATTTT. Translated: CASSPDTGTDTQYF.

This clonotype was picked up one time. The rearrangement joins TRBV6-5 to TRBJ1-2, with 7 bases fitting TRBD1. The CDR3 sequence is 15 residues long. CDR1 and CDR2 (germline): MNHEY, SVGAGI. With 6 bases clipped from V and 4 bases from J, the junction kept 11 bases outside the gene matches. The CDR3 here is CASRTPGQNLYGYTF. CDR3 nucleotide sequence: TGTGCCAGCAGGACCCCGGGACAGAACCTCTATGGCTACACCTTC.

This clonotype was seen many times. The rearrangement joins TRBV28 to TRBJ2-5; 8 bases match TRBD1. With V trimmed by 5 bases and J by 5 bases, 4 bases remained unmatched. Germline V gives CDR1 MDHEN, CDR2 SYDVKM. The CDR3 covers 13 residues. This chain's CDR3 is CASSPGGWETQYF. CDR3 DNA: TGTGCCAGCAGTCCAGGGGGCTGGGAGACCCAGTACTTC. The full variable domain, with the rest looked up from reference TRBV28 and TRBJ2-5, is DVKVTQSSRYLVKRTGEKVFLECVQDMDHENMFWYRQDPGLGLRLIYFSYDVKMKEKGDIPEGYSVSREKKERFSLILESASTNQTSMYLCASSPGGWETQYFGPGTRLLVL.

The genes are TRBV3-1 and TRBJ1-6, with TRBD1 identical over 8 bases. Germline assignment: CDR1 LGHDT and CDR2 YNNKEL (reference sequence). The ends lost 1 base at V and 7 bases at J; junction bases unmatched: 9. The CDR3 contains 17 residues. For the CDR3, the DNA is TGTGCCAGCAGCCAAGGGTCAGGGGGCTTAAAGAATTCACCCCTCCACTTT. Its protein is CASSQGSGGLKNSPLHF.

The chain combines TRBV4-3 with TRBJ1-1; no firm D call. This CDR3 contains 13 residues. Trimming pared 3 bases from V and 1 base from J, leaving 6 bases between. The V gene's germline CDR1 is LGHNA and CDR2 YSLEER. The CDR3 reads CASSQYKNTEAFF. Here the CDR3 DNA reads TGCGCCAGCAGCCAGTACAAGAACACTGAAGCTTTCTTT.

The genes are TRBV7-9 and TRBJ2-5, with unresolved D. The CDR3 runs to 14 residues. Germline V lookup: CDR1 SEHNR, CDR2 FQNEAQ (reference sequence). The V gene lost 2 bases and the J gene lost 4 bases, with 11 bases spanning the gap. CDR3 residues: CASSLPPSSETQYF. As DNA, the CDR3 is TGTGCCAGCAGCTTACCGCCCTCCTCAGAGACCCAGTACTTC.

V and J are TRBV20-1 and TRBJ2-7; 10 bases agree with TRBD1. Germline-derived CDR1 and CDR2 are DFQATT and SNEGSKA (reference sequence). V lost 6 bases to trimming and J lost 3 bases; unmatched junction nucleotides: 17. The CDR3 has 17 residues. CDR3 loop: CSARLGDRGIRVYEQYF. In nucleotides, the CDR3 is TGCAGTGCCCGACTGGGGGACAGGGGAATCAGGGTCTACGAGCAGTACTTC.

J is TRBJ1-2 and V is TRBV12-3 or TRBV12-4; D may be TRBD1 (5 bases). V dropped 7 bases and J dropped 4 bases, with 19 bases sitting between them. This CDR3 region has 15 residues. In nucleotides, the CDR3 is TGTGCCAGCACCGAAAGACAGACAGACCGCTATGGCTACACCTTC. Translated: CASTERQTDRYGYTF.

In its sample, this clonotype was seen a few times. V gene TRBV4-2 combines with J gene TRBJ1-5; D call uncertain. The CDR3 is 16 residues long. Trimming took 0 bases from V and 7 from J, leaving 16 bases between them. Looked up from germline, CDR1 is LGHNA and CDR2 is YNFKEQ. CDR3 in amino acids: CASSQDGTSLGQPQHF. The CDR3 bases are TGTGCCAGCAGCCAAGATGGAACATCCCTAGGACAGCCCCAGCATTTT.

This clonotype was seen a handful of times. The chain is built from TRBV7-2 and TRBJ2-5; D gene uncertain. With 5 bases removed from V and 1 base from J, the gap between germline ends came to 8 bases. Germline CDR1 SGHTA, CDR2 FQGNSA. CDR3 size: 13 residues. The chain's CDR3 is CASSPYFQETQYF. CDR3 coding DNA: TGTGCCAGCAGCCCCTACTTCCAAGAGACCCAGTACTTC.

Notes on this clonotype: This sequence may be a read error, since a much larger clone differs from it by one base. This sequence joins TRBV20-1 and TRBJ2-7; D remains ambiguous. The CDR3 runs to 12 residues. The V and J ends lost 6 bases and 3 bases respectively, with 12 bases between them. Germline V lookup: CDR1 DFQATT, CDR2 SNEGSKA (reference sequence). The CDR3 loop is CSASFNDYEQYF. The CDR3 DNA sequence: TGCAGTGCCTCATTTAACGACTACGAGCAGTACTTC.

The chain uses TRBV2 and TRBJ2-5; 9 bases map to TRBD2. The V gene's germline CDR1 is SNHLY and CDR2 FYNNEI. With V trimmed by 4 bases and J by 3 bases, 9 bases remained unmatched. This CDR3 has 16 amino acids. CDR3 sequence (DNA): TGTGCCAGCAGTGGTTACGGCGGGGGGGCCAAAGAGACCCAGTACTTC. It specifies CASSGYGGGAKETQYF. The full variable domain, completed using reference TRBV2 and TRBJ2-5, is EPEVTQTPSHQVTQMGQEVILRCVPISNHLYFYWYRQILGQKVEFLVSFYNNEISEKSEIFDDQFSVERPDGSNFTLKIRSTKLEDSAMYFCASSGYGGGAKETQYFGPGTRLLVL.

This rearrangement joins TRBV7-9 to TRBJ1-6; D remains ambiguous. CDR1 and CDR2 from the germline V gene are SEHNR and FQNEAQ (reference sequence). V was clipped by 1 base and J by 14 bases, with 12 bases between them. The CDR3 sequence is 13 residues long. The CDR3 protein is CASSLVGYPSLHF. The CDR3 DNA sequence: TGTGCCAGCAGCTTAGTAGGTTATCCATCCCTCCACTTT.

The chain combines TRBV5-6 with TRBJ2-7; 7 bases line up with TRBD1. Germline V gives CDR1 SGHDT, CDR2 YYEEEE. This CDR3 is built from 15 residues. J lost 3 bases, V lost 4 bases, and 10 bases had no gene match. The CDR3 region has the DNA TGTGCCAGCAGCCCCCTAGGGACAGTCCTCTACGAGCAGTACTTC. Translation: CASSPLGTVLYEQYF. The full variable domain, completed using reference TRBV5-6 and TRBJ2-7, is DAGVTQSPTHLIKTRGQQVTLRCSPKSGHDTVSWYQQALGQGPQFIFQYYEEEERQRGNFPDRFSGHQFPNYSSELNVNALLLGDSALYLCASSPLGTVLYEQYFGPGTRLTVT.

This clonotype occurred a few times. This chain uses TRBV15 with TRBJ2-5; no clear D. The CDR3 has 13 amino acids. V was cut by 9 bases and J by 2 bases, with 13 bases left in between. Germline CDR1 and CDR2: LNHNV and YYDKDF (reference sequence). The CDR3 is CATASYQQETQYF. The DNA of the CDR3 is TGTGCCACTGCGAGCTACCAACAAGAGACCCAGTACTTC.

The CDR3 sequence is CASSQVTLLQYNEQFF. The CDR3 DNA reads as TGCGCCAGCAGCCAAGTCACCCTCTTACAATACAATGAGCAGTTCTTC. This sequence joins TRBV4-1 and TRBJ2-1, with no clear D. The V gene's germline CDR1 is MGHRA and CDR2 YSYEKL. CDR3 length: 16 residues. Trimming pared 1 base from V and 4 bases from J, leaving 14 bases between.

The CDR3 is CSAIRTGGIATNEKLFF. CDR3 in DNA: TGCAGTGCGATACGGACAGGGGGCATTGCAACTAATGAAAAACTGTTTTTT. J is TRBJ1-4 and V is TRBV20-1; 11 bases map to TRBD1. The V gene end was trimmed by 6 bases and the J gene end by 0 bases; junction bases not matched to a gene: 9. Germline loops: CDR1 DFQATT, CDR2 SNEGSKA (reference sequence). This CDR3 comprises 17 residues.

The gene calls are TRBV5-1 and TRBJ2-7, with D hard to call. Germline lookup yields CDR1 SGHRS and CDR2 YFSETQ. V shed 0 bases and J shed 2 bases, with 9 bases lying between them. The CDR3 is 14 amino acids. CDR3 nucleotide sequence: TGCGCCAGCAGCTTGGACAGCAGTCCCTACGAGCAGTACTTC. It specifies CASSLDSSPYEQYF.

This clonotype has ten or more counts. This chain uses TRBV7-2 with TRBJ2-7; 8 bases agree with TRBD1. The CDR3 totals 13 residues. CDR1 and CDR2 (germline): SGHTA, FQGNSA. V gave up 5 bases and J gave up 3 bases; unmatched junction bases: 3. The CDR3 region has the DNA TGTGCCAGCAGCCTGGGACAGGTCTACGAGCAGTACTTC. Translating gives CASSLGQVYEQYF. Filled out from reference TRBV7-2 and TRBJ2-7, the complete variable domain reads GAGVSQSPSNKVTEKGKDVELRCDPISGHTALYWYRQSLGQGLEFLIYFQGNSAPDKSGLPSDRFSAERTGGSVSTLTIQRTQQEDSAVYLCASSLGQVYEQYFGPGTRLTVT.

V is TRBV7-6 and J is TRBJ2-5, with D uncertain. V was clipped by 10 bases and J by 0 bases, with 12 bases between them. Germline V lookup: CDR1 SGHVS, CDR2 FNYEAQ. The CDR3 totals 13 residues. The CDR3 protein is CAIGVGYQETQYF. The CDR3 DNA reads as TGTGCCATTGGTGTGGGATACCAAGAGACCCAGTACTTC.

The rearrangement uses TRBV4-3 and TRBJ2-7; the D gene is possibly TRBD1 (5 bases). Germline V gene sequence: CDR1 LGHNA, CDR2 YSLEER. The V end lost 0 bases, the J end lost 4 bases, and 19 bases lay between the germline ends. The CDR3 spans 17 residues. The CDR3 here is CASSQEYVASGKYEQYF. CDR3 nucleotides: TGCGCCAGCAGCCAAGAGTATGTGGCGTCAGGGAAATACGAGCAGTACTTC.

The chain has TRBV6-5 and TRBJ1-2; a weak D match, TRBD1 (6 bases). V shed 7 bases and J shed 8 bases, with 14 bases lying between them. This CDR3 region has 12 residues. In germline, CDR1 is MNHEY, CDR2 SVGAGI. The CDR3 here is CASTNAGAGYTF. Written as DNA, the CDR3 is TGTGCCAGCACTAACGCGGGGGCGGGCTACACCTTC.

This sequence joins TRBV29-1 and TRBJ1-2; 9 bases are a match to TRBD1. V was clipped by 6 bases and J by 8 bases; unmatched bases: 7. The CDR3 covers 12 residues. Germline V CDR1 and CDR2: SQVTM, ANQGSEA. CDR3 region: CSVAGTGSGYTF. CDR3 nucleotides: TGCAGCGTAGCCGGGACAGGGTCCGGCTACACCTTC.